This T cell receptor (beta chain) derives from a study of T cells in Graves' hyperthyroidism and ophthalmopathy. Hyperthyroidism patients were newly diagnosed, had disease duration under 2 months, and were aged 18 to 65 years. This sample holds PBMCs from about 9.3 ml fresh peripheral blood. This clonotype was picked up many times. From germline, CDR1 is ENHRY and CDR2 SYGVKD. The CDR3 has 15 amino acids. Unmatched junction bases numbered 10, after V lost 7 bases and J lost 5 bases. From RNA transcripts, TCR beta CDR3 regions were amplified. The HTBI set primed first-round TCR CDR3 RT-PCR. TCRdb fed the multiplex PCR reads into MiXCR, producing one record per CDR3 protein. This sample yields around 620,000 distinct CDR3 sequences, of which 16% are seen a single time; 3.5% to 4% belongs to the top ten.

Sequencing was performed on blood. This TCR was sampled from a woman younger than 45 with Graves' hyperthyroidism. J is TRBJ2-3 and V is TRBV10-3, with 9 bases that match TRBD1. The chain's CDR3 is CAITKGQGGRDTQYF. The CDR3 DNA sequence: TGTGCCATCACCAAGGGACAGGGAGGGAGAGATACGCAGTATTTT.